What follows is one T cell receptor beta chain and its context. This sample was taken from a study of shared clonotypes between healthy human individuals. A 200 ng quantity of DNA, tens of thousands of T cell genomes, went into the sorted-subset replicate PCRs. Repertoires were generated with immunoSEQ multiplex PCR, while TCRdb's copy carries only in-frame clones and drops some. The repertoire holds 2,100,000 or so clones, with around 95% as singletons. The CDR3 has 17 amino acids. Germline values: CDR1 ENHRY, CDR2 SYGVKD. V lost 0 bases and J lost 4; bases outside the gene matches: 11. The genes are TRBV10-3 and TRBJ1-2, with 7 bases that match TRBD1. Source material: naive CD4+ T cells sorted from blood. Sample subset: CD45RA+ positively selected. The origin of this receptor is a man aged 18 to 30 in good health. In DNA form, the CDR3 reads TGTGCCATCAGTGAGTCGACTCCCCGCGACAGGGTCTATGGCTACACCTTC. This gives the protein CAISESTPRDRVYGYTF.